This T cell receptor (beta chain) stems from a study of shared clonotypes between healthy human individuals (dated by TCRdb to the early 2020s). Looking at the study overall: The cohort included three men and a couple of women between 18 and 49 years of age. Blood TCR repertoires of about five healthy adults were deeply sequenced to estimate repertoire size and the extent of clonotype sharing between individuals. To increase sequencing depth and limit assay-specific biases, different laboratories used diverse techniques to prepare libraries and sequence TCR repertoires. Per donor, leukapheresis produced somewhere between about 0.85 and 10 billion PBMCs. For each donor, CD4 naive and CD4 memory were each run on three plates, CD8 naive on two plates, and CD8 memory on one plate. Results and caveats for the whole study, not just this receptor: Pairwise subsampling led to the expectation that sequencing depth would affect the degree of clonotype sharing among donors. Clonotypes shared by all four sorted-subset donors showed higher generation probabilities than non-shared clonotypes. Larger estimated clonotype richness was generally found for naive subsets than for memory subsets. Sampling was restricted to blood, and TCR repertoires in tissues likely differ from the TCR repertoires found in blood. Incomplete sequencing was indicated by rarefaction of sorted-subset datasets, despite the large sequencing depth. Because the study included a small number of donors, the genetic and exposure-history diversity represented was limited. Sharing across a few donors was observed for roughly 5% of naive CD4, over 3% of naive CD8, roughly 2.4% of memory CD4, and around 0.4% of memory CD8 clonotypes.

The donors were healthy, HIV-negative adults who had no recently reported acute infections or vaccinations. Only Caucasian adults living in Nashville, Tennessee, USA were represented among the donors. CD4+ T cells were enriched through magnetic negative selection, after which naive cells were positively selected on CD45RA and the remaining negative fraction served as the memory subset. Blood was collected by leukapheresis, and PBMCs were isolated by Ficoll-Histopaque density gradient centrifugation and then cryopreserved in liquid nitrogen vapor phase. Analytical flow cytometry was used to check the purity and quantity of each magnetically sorted T cell population. Genomic DNA was isolated from each sorted fraction and quantified by UV absorbance on a Nanodrop 2000c. TCR CDR3 regions were amplified from genomic DNA by multiplex PCR using the deep immunoSEQ assay. Extracted genomic DNA from each cell subset was spread evenly across all wells of several immunoSEQ 96-well plates, with each plate serving as a replicate. For sorted subsets, 150 to 250 ng of genomic DNA, equivalent to some 30,000 T cell genomes, went into each replicate PCR. Purified libraries were measured with a Qubit 3.0 fluorometer, size-checked on a Bioanalyzer 2100, and measured again with the KAPA Library Quantification kit. Each immunoSEQ 96-well plate was sequenced on its own single-read 150-cycle Illumina NextSeq 550 flow cell. On the authors' methods: Because the immunoSEQ output included only junctional sequences and no quality scores, the filtering could not be the same as the filtering used for full-length reads. Sequences were annotated with PyIR, a Python wrapper for IgBLAST v1.9, using IMGT germline references to assign V/J genes and CDR3. Reads were filtered out if the reads had weak V/J assignments (E-value above 1e-6), no CDR3, stop codons, out-of-frame junctions, or ambiguous translated residues. V3J clonotypes were defined as sequences sharing an identical inferred V gene, J gene, and CDR3 amino acid sequence. To compute the percentage overlap between repertoires, the number of shared unique clonotypes was divided by the size of the smaller repertoire. Richness of each repertoire was evaluated using RTK rarefaction, the Chao1 estimator, and Recon v2.1 estimates of unobserved clonotypes. For all TCRbeta clonotypes obtained by the gDNA method from a few donors, generation probabilities were computed with OLGA. Sourced from immuneACCESS, this table was stored by TCRdb with only in-frame sequences that have V and J called. A share of the clones is absent; for the studies checked, an unresolved V gene accounts for under half, and the remainder has no known explanation. V and J calls and clone size are as listed in that table; D and trimming were resolved from the DNA. This sample lists fewer than 3 million clones; around 90% were detected once. The top ten clonotypes cover around 0.35% of the sample.

Comment on this clone: There is no known antigen for this receptor. No base-level quality is on record; no much larger clone is a single base apart.

The CDR1 and CDR2 encoded by the germline V gene are KGHSH and LQKENI. The V end gives up 3 bases and the J end 7 bases, leaving 6 bases in the junction not matched to a gene. The CDR3 covers 15 residues, taking in both the cysteine and the phenylalanine. Of the read, only the CDR3 DNA is kept; its 45 bases are in frame from base 1. The TCR sequence derives from a man younger than 35 in good health. Some clones in this sample may be carry-over from other donors' samples. The source material was naive CD4+ T cells from PBMCs. Per the publication, the cell subset or site label means: CD45RA+ positively selected. The V gene is TRBV18 and the J gene is TRBJ2-2, with 9 junctional bases fitting TRBD2. Here is the DNA: TGTGCCAGCTCACCCGGGACTAGCTTAATCGGGGAGCTGTTTTTT. This is translated as CASSPGTSLIGELFF.